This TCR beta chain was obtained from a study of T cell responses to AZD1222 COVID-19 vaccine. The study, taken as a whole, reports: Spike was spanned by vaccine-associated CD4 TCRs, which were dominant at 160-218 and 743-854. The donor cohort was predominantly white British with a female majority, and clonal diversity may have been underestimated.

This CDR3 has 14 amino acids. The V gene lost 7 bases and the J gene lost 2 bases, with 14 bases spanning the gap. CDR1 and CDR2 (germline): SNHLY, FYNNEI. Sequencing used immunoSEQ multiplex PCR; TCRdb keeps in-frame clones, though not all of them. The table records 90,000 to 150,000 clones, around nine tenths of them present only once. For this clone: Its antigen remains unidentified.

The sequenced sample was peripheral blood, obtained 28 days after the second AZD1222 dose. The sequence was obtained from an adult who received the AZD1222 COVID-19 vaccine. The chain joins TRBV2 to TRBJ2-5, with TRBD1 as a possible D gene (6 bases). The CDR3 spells CASTVRDIQETQYF. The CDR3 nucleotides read TGTGCCAGCACGGTCCGGGACATACAAGAGACCCAGTACTTC.